This T cell receptor (beta chain) was sequenced during a study of blood T cell repertoires in COVID-19. Study information: Sample material is recorded as cDNA or gDNA derived from T cells, B-cell-depleted T cells, or PBMCs.

Authors' methods: Estimates of nucleated cell counts were drawn from the amplification of reference gene primers. Data came from immunoSEQ multiplex PCR; TCRdb stores just in-frame clones and leaves some out. Clone size and the V and J calls come from that table; the DNA yielded D and trimming. Here the sample spans 140,000 to 150,000 clones, 80% being singletons. Germline CDR1 and CDR2: SGHRS and YFSETQ. Trimming shortened V by 0 bases and J by 2 bases, and 12 bases separated the two germline ends. The CDR3 is 16 amino acids. The sequence derives from a woman in her 50s with acute or convalescent COVID-19. The specimen was peripheral blood. The J gene is TRBJ1-3, the V gene TRBV5-1; maybe TRBD1 (5 bases). DNA of the CDR3: TGCGCCAGCAGCTTGGTGGAGCGGGGGACTGGAAACACCATATATTTT. Protein product: CASSLVERGTGNTIYF.